The next 19 T cell receptor beta chains were all read from a single sample in a study of OX40 agonist ivuxolimab in advanced cancers. Libraries were prepared by immunoSEQ multiplex PCR; TCRdb keeps only in-frame clonotypes and omits some of them. The sample includes tens of thousands of clones, roughly three quarters of them seen just once. Source: CD4+ or CD8+ T cells sorted from blood, taken in a trial of the OX40 agonist ivuxolimab. The receptors stem from an adult with an advanced solid tumor such as melanoma, head and neck, liver or kidney cancer.

This clone was counted only a few times. The genes are TRBV6-5 and TRBJ1-3, with D maybe TRBD1 (6 bases). Germline assignment: CDR1 MNHEY and CDR2 SVGAGI. There are 13 residues in the CDR3. Trimming took off 6 bases at V and 13 bases at J, with 19 bases between the two ends. CDR3 nucleotides: TGTGCCAGCAGAAATCCCTCGGGGGCAGCAATATATTTT. Amino acid sequence: CASRNPSGAAIYF.

In this sample, this clone turned up a few times. The chain recombines TRBV9 with TRBJ1-3; D is possibly TRBD1 (5 bases). This CDR3 spans 16 amino acids. Per germline, CDR1 SGDLS and CDR2 YYNGEE. Trimming took 0 bases from V and 0 from J, leaving 10 bases between them. CDR3 protein: CASSVGAGSSGNTIYF. CDR3 in DNA: TGTGCCAGCAGCGTAGGAGCAGGGAGCTCTGGAAACACCATATATTTT.

This clone is medium-sized in the sample. The gene calls are TRBV29-1 and TRBJ1-1, with D unclear. Between the trimmed V and J ends, which lost 8 bases and 1 base, there was a span of 11 bases. This CDR3 region has 12 residues. Germline-derived CDR1 and CDR2 are SQVTM and ANQGSEA. The CDR3 DNA is TGCAGCTACTCGCATGGGAACACTGAAGCTTTCTTT. Its protein is CSYSHGNTEAFF.

The sample holds one count of this clone. Its ends do not fully match the called genes, so a read error is possible. The genes are TRBV18 and TRBJ2-7; 8 nucleotides align to TRBD2. Germline V gene lookup returns CDR1 KGHSH and CDR2 LQKENI. The CDR3 runs to 13 residues. CDR3 residues: CASSLQGTRAWNF. CDR3 coding DNA: TGTGCCAGCTCACTCCAGGGGACTAGGGCCTGGAACTTC.

The chain recombines TRBV2 with TRBJ2-3; TRBD2 matches 14 bases. The CDR3 length is 19 residues. Germline assignment: CDR1 SNHLY and CDR2 FYNNEI. The junction had 14 bases not matched to a gene; V was cut back by 6 bases and J by 3 bases. The CDR3 coding sequence is TGTGCCAGCAGAAAGTCGGGACTAGCGGGAGTAGTTCCGACAGATACGCAGTATTTT. Protein sequence: CASRKSGLAGVVPTDTQYF.

V and J are TRBV11-1 and TRBJ2-3, with D uncertain. The CDR3 sequence is 15 residues long. Germline-derived CDR1 and CDR2 are SGHAT and FQDESV (reference sequence). Trimming pared 5 bases from V and 0 bases from J, leaving 12 bases between. The CDR3 here is CASSRDGSSTDTQYF. The CDR3 bases are TGTGCCAGCAGCCGAGACGGGTCTAGCACAGATACGCAGTATTTT.

The gene calls are TRBV6-6 and TRBJ2-7; D is undetermined. The V gene's germline CDR1 is MNHNY and CDR2 SVGAGI (reference sequence). The V gene lost 6 bases and the J gene lost 4 bases, with 19 bases spanning the gap. The length of the CDR3 is 15 residues. CDR3 sequence: CASSGEPGRRYEQYF. DNA of the CDR3: TGTGCCAGCAGCGGCGAGCCGGGCAGGCGATACGAGCAGTACTTC.

The CDR3 sequence is CASNEARKSNQPQHF. Here the CDR3 DNA reads TGTGCCAGTAATGAGGCCCGAAAGAGCAATCAGCCCCAGCATTTT. The gene calls are TRBV19 and TRBJ1-5; D is unclear. The germline V and J ends were trimmed by 7 bases and 1 base, with 14 bases remaining between them. This CDR3 has 15 residues. Germline V gene data show CDR1 as LNHDA and CDR2 as SQIVND (reference sequence).

V gene TRBV6-5 combines with J gene TRBJ1-6; 9 bases match TRBD1. CDR3 length: 14 residues. The germline V gene encodes CDR1 MNHEY and CDR2 SVGAGI. The V and J ends lost 6 bases and 6 bases, in that order; junction bases with no gene match: 3. CDR3 nucleotides: TGTGCCAGCAGCTGGGGACAGGGTAATTCACCCCTCCACTTT. Translating gives CASSWGQGNSPLHF.

A single count supports this clone. The rearrangement links TRBV6-5 to TRBJ2-5, with no clear D. The CDR3 consists of 15 residues. Germline assignment: CDR1 MNHEY and CDR2 SVGAGI. V lost 3 bases to trimming and J lost 5 bases, with 16 bases between them. The CDR3 region is CASSYRRTHPETQYF. CDR3 coding DNA: TGTGCCAGCAGTTATCGGAGAACCCACCCTGAGACCCAGTACTTC.

This clone has more than one count but fewer than ten. The chain employs TRBV10-3 and TRBJ2-3, with 10 bases that match TRBD2. The J segment lost 3 bases and the V segment lost 6 bases, leaving 9 bases of the junction unmatched. This CDR3 region has 16 residues. CDR1 and CDR2 from the germline V gene are ENHRY and SYGVKD. The CDR3 here is CAIRALSGRPTDTQYF. The CDR3 region has the DNA TGTGCCATCAGGGCCCTTAGCGGGAGGCCAACAGATACGCAGTATTTT.

The J gene is TRBJ1-2, the V gene TRBV19, with a tentative D call TRBD1 (5 bases). V gave up 10 bases and J gave up 6 bases, with 18 bases separating them. CDR3 length: 13 amino acids. Germline values: CDR1 LNHDA, CDR2 SQIVND (reference sequence). As DNA, the CDR3 is TGTGCCACTCTTCGGGGCTGGATGGATGGCTACACCTTC. It specifies CATLRGWMDGYTF.

V is TRBV6-1 and J is TRBJ1-1, with no clear D. The germline gives CDR1 MNHNS, CDR2 SASEGT. V dropped 7 bases and J dropped 2 bases, with 5 bases sitting between them. The CDR3 runs to 11 residues. The CDR3 DNA follows: TGTGCCAGCACCCCAAACACTGAAGCTTTCTTT. Its protein product is CASTPNTEAFF.

V is TRBV6-1 and J is TRBJ1-1; no clear D. V lost 2 bases and J lost 4, with 14 bases in between. Germline V lookup: CDR1 MNHNS, CDR2 SASEGT. CDR3 length: 15 amino acids. CDR3 bases: TGTGCCAGCAGTGAAAATTTAGGCTCGCCCACTGAAGCTTTCTTT. The encoded protein is CASSENLGSPTEAFF.

J is TRBJ2-7 and V is TRBV27; D possibly uses TRBD1 or TRBD2 (5 bases each). Trimming took off 6 bases at V and 4 bases at J, with 16 bases between the two ends. Germline V gene data show CDR1 as MNHEY and CDR2 as SMNVEV (reference sequence). The length of the CDR3 is 14 residues. The CDR3 spells CASSRDATFYEQYF. The CDR3 DNA follows: TGTGCCAGCAGCCGGGACGCCACCTTTTACGAGCAGTACTTC.

The V call is TRBV5-1, the J call TRBJ1-2, with TRBD1 as a possible D gene (6 bases). CDR3 size: 12 residues. V was trimmed by 4 bases and J by 5 bases, leaving 9 bases between them. Germline lookup yields CDR1 SGHRS and CDR2 YFSETQ. The CDR3 sequence: CASSVDSYGYTF. The CDR3 region has the DNA TGCGCCAGCAGCGTGGACAGTTATGGCTACACCTTC.

The V gene is TRBV11-2, the J gene TRBJ2-2; 8 bases are shared with TRBD1. The CDR3 totals 16 residues. Germline V gene data show CDR1 as SGHAT and CDR2 as FQNNGV. J was trimmed by 5 bases and V by 5 bases; bases with no gene match: 10. The DNA of the CDR3 is TGTGCCAGCAGCCTAAGTCAGGGGGCGCGGACCGGGGAGCTGTTTTTT. As protein: CASSLSQGARTGELFF.

The chain has TRBV28 and TRBJ1-2; D is undetermined. This CDR3 contains 12 residues. Trimming stripped 11 bases from V and 4 bases from J, with 14 bases between. CDR1 is MDHEN and CDR2 is SYDVKM in the germline V gene. The CDR3 region has the DNA TGTGCCTCTCACCGGCAGCCCTATGGCTACACCTTC. It is translated as CASHRQPYGYTF.

The chain links TRBV5-8 to TRBJ2-1, with 7 bases identical to TRBD2. V lost 4 bases and J lost 0; bases outside the gene matches: 10. The CDR3 consists of 17 residues. Germline V CDR1 and CDR2: SGHTS, YDEGEE. The CDR3 nucleotides are TGTGCCAGCAGCCAAGATTGGCGGGAGCTCTCCTACAATGAGCAGTTCTTC. This gives the protein CASSQDWRELSYNEQFF. The full variable domain, rest sourced from reference TRBV5-8 and TRBJ2-1, is EAGVTQSPTHLIKTRGQQATLRCSPISGHTSVYWYQQALGLGLQFLLWYDEGEERNRGNFPPRFSGRQFPNYSSELNVNALELEDSALYLCASSQDWRELSYNEQFFGPGTRLTVL.